What follows describes a single TCR beta chain. Antigen: not known. Profiled with immunoSEQ multiplex PCR; TCRdb holds only in-frame clones, not every one. The data show around 110,000 clones, 90% seen once. The germline gives CDR1 SNHLY, CDR2 FYNNEI. The V and J ends lost 2 bases and 6 bases, in that order; junction bases with no gene match: 5. The CDR3 spans 14 residues. This sample is part of a study of OX40 agonist ivuxolimab in advanced cancers. Across the study: The dose-escalation cohort had hepatocellular carcinoma, melanoma, renal cell or head and neck cancer. Under the entry rules, prior anti-PD-1, anti-PD-L1 or anti-CTLA-4 therapy was allowed, and around 36% had some. Whole-study findings and limits: Certain nonresponders additionally had low normalized T-cell clonal expansion.

The sequences come from CD4+ or CD8+ T cells sorted from blood, collected in a trial of the OX40 agonist ivuxolimab. The source of this sequence is an adult with an advanced solid tumor such as melanoma, head and neck, liver or kidney cancer. The V call is TRBV2, the J call TRBJ2-3; 7 bases agree with TRBD2. The CDR3 loop is CASSERGVADTQYF. The CDR3 DNA sequence: TGTGCCAGCAGTGAACGGGGGGTTGCGGATACGCAGTATTTT.